This T cell receptor beta chain came from a study of cytomegalovirus exposure and HLA in healthy donors. Study results and caveats: Later analysis associated a missense DCLRE1C variant with TCR beta V- and J-gene trimming. CMV serostatus was the only immune exposure information that was available.

The PCR employed 60 Vbeta primers together with 13 Jbeta primers. Profiled with immunoSEQ multiplex PCR; TCRdb holds only in-frame clones, not every one. There are about 130,000 clones in the sample, with roughly 2% held by the top ten. To note about this clone: Its antigen is unidentified.

Despite likely unrecorded immune exposures, the donors were nominally healthy at the time of sampling. V lost 3 bases and J lost 2; bases outside the gene matches: 11. Per germline, CDR1 LNHNV and CDR2 YYDKDF (reference sequence). This CDR3 has 18 amino acids. This receptor was obtained from a woman aged 55-70 years in good health and CMV-seronegative. The rearrangement uses TRBV15 and TRBJ1-5; TRBD1 agrees at 9 bases. Sequenced material: PBMCs. As DNA, the CDR3 is TGTGCCACCAGCAGGGCCGGGACAGGGTATTTTCGCAATCAGCCCCAGCATTTT. Amino acids: CATSRAGTGYFRNQPQHF.